The present entry profiles one TCR beta chain with its context. The antigen is unknown. The data were obtained in a study of T cell responses to AZD1222 COVID-19 vaccine. Repertoires were generated with immunoSEQ multiplex PCR, while TCRdb's copy carries only in-frame clones and drops some. Among just under 95,000 clones listed, roughly 88% were seen once. Germline-derived CDR1 and CDR2 are SGDLS and YYNGEE. This CDR3 has 15 amino acids. V dropped 0 bases and J dropped 2; count of bases not matched to a gene: 3. Notes on the study in general: Across the whole spike, CD4 TCRs peaked at regions 160-218 and 743-854. The reported proportion of spike-specific TCRs targeting unmutated variant regions was nearly half. Baseline seropositivity occurred in only six AZD1222 recipients.

The clonotype was recovered from an adult in good health. This chain connects TRBV9 to TRBJ2-7; 9 bases are shared with TRBD2. The material sequenced was peripheral blood, taken on day 0 of AZD1222 vaccination. The CDR3 nucleotides read TGTGCCAGCAGCGTAGGACGGACTAGCGCCTACGAGCAGTACTTC. This translates into CASSVGRTSAYEQYF.